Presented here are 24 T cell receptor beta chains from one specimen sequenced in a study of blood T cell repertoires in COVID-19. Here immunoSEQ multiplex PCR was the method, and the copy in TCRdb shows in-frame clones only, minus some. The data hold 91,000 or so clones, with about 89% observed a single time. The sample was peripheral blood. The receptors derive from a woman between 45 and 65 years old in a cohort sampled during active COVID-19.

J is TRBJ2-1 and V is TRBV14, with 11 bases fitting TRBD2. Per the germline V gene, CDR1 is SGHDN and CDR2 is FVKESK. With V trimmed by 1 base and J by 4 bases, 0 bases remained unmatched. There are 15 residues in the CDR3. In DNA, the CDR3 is TGTGCCAGCAGCCAAGGACTAGCGGGATACAATGAGCAGTTCTTC. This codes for CASSQGLAGYNEQFF.

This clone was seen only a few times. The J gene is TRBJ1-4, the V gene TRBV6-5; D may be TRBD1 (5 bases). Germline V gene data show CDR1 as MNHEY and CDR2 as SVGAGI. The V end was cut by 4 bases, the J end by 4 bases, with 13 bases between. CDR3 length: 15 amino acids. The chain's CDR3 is CASSSEQANNEKLFF. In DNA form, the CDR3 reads TGTGCCAGCAGTTCAGAACAGGCAAATAATGAAAAACTGTTTTTT.

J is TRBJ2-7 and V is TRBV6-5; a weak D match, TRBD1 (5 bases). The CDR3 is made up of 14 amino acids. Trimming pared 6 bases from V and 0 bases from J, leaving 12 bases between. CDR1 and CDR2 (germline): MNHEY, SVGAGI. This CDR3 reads CASSRDSLSYEQYF. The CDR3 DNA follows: TGTGCCAGCAGCAGAGACAGCCTCTCCTACGAGCAGTACTTC.

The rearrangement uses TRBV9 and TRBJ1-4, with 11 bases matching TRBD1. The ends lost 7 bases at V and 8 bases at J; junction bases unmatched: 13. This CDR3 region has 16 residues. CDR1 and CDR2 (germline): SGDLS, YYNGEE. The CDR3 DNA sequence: TGTGCCAGCTCACGGGACAGGGGGAGAGAGGGCGAAAAACTGTTTTTT. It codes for CASSRDRGREGEKLFF.

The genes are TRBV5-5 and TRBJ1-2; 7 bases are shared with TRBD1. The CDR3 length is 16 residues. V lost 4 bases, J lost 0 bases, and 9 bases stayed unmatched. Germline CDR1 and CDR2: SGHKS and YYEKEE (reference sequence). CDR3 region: CASSPEQGPANYGYTF. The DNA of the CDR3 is TGTGCCAGCAGCCCGGAACAGGGGCCAGCTAACTATGGCTACACCTTC.

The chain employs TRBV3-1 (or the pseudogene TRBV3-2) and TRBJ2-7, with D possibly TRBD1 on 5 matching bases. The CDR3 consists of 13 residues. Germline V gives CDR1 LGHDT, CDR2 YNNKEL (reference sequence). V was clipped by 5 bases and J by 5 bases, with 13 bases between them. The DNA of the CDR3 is TGTGCCAGCAGCAGACAGCATATGGACGAGCAGTACTTC. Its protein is CASSRQHMDEQYF.

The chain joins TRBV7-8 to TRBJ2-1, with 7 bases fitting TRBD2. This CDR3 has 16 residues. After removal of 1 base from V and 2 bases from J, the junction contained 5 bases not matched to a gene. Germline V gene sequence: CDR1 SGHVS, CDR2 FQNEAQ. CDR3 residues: CASSLVSGGTYNEQFF. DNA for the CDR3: TGTGCCAGCAGCTTAGTATCGGGGGGTACCTACAATGAGCAGTTCTTC.

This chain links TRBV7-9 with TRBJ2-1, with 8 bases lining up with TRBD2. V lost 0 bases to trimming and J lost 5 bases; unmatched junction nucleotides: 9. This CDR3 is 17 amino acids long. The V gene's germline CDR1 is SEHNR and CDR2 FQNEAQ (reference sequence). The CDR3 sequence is CASSLAPSGGWNNEQFF. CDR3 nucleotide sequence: TGTGCCAGCAGCTTAGCGCCCAGCGGGGGTTGGAACAATGAGCAGTTCTTC.

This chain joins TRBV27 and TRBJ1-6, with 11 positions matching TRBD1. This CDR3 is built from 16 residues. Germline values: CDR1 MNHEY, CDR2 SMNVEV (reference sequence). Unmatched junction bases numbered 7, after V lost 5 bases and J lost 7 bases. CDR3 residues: CASSPWGQGENSPLHF. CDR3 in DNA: TGTGCCAGCAGTCCGTGGGGACAGGGGGAAAATTCACCCCTCCACTTT.

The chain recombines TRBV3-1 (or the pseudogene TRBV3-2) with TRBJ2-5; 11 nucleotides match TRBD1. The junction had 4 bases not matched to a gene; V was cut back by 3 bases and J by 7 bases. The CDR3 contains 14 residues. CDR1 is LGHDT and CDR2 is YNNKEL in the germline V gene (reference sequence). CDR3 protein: CASSQGQGGGTQYF. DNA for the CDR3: TGTGCCAGCAGCCAGGGACAGGGGGGAGGGACCCAGTACTTC.

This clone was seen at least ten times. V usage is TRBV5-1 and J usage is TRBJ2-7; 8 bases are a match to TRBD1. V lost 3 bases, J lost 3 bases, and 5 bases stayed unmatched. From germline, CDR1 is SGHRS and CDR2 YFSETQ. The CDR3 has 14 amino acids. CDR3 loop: CASSYNDRGYEQYF. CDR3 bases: TGCGCCAGCAGCTACAATGACAGGGGCTACGAGCAGTACTTC. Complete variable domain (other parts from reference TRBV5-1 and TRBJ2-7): KAGVTQTPRYLIKTRGQQVTLSCSPISGHRSVSWYQQTPGQGLQFLFEYFSETQRNKGNFPGRFSGRQFSNSRSEMNVSTLELGDSALYLCASSYNDRGYEQYFGPGTRLTVT.

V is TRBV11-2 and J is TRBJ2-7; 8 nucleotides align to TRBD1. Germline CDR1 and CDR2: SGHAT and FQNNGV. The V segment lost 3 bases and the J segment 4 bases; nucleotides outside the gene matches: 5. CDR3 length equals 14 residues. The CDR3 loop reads CASSLGQENYEQYF. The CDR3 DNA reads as TGTGCCAGCAGCTTGGGACAGGAAAATTACGAGCAGTACTTC.

The CDR3 bases are TGTGCCAGCAGCGTAGGGACAGGGACTTTCTCTGGAAACACCATATATTTT. This translates into CASSVGTGTFSGNTIYF. The chain couples TRBV9 to TRBJ1-3; 8 bases are a match to TRBD1. The J segment lost 0 bases and the V segment lost 0 bases, leaving 5 bases of the junction unmatched. The CDR3 is 17 amino acids. The germline CDR1 and CDR2 sequences are SGDLS and YYNGEE.

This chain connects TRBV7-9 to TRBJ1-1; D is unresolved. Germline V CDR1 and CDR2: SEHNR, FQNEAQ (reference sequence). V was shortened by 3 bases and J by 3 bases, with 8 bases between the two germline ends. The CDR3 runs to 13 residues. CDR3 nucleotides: TGTGCCAGCAGCTTGTCGGAGTACACTGAAGCTTTCTTT. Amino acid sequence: CASSLSEYTEAFF.

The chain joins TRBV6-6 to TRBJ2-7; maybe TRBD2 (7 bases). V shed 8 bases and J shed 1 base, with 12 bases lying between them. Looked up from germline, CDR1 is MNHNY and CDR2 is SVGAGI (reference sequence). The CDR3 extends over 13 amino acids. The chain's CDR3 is CASLRGGSYEQYF. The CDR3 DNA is TGTGCCAGCCTGAGGGGGGGGTCCTACGAGCAGTACTTC.

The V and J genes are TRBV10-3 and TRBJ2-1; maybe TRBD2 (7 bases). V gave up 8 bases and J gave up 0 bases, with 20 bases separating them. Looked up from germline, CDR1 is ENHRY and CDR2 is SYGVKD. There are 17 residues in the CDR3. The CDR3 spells CAIGWRGPNSSYNEQFF. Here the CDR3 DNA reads TGTGCCATCGGGTGGCGGGGGCCAAATAGCTCCTACAATGAGCAGTTCTTC.

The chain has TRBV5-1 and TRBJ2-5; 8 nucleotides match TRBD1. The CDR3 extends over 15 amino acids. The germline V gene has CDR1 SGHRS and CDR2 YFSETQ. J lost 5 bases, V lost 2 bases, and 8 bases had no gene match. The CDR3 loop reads CASSFSGGYGETQYF. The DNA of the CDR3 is TGCGCCAGCAGCTTTTCAGGGGGCTACGGTGAGACCCAGTACTTC.

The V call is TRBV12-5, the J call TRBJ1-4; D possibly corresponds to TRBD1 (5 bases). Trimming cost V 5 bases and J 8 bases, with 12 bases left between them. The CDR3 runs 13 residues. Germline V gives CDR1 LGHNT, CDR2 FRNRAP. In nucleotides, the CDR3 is TGTGCTAGTGGTGTGGGGCTTTTAGAAAAACTGTTTTTT. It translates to CASGVGLLEKLFF.

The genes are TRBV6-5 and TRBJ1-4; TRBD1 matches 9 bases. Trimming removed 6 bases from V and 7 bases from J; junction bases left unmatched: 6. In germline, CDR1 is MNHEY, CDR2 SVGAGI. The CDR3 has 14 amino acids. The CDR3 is CASRTTGGAEKLFF. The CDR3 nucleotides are TGTGCCAGCAGAACGACAGGGGGGGCTGAAAAACTGTTTTTT.

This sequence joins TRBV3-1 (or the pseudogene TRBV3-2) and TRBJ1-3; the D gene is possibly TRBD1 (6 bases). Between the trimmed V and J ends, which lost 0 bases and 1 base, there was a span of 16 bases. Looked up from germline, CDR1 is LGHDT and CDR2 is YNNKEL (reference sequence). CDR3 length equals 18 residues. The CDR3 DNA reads TGTGCCAGCAGCCAAGAGGGGGCCTCAGGGGCTTCTGGAAACACCATATATTTT. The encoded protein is CASSQEGASGASGNTIYF.

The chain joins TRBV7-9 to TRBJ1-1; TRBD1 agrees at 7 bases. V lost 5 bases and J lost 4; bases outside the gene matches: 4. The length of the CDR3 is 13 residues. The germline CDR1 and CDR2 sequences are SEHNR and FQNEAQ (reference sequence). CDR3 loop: CASSRGRGTEAFF. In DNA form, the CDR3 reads TGTGCCAGCAGCAGGGGGCGCGGCACTGAAGCTTTCTTT.

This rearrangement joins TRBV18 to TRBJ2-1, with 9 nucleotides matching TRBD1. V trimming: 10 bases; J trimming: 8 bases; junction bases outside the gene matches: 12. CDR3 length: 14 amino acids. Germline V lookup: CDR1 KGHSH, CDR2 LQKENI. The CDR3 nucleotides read TGTGCCACCGGGGGGCGACAGGGGGTCGATGAGCAGTTCTTC. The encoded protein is CATGGRQGVDEQFF.

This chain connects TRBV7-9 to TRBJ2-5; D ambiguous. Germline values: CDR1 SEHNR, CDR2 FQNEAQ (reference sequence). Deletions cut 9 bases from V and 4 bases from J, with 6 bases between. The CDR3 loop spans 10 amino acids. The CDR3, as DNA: TGTGCCAGTGCAGGAGAGACCCAGTACTTC. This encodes CASAGETQYF.

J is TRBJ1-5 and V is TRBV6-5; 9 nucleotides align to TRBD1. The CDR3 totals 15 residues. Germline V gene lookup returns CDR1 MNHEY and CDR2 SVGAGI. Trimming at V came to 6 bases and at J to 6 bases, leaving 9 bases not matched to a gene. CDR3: CASSPGTGISQPQHF. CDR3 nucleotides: TGTGCCAGCAGCCCCGGGACAGGGATCAGTCAGCCCCAGCATTTT.